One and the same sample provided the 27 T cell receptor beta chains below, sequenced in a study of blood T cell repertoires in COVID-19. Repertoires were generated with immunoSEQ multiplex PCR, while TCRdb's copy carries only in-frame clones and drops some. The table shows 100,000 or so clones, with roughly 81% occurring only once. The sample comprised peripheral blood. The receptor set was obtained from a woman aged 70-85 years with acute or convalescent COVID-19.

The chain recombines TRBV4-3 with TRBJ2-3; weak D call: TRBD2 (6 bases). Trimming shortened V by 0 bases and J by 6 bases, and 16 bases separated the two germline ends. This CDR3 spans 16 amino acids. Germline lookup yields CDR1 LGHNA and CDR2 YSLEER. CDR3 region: CASSQDGGNSGDTQYF. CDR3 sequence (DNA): TGCGCCAGCAGCCAAGATGGGGGGAATAGCGGCGATACGCAGTATTTT.

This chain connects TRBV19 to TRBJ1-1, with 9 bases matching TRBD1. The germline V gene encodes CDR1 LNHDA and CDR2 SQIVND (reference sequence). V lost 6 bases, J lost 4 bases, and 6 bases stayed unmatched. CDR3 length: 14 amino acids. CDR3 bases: TGTGCCAGTAGCGCCAAGGGACAGGGCACTGAAGCTTTCTTT. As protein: CASSAKGQGTEAFF.

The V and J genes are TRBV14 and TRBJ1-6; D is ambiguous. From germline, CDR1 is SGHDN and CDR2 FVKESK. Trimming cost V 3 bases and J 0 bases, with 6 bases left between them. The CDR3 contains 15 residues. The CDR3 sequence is CASSQDYSYNSPLHF. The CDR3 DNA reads TGTGCCAGCAGCCAGGACTACTCCTATAATTCACCCCTCCACTTT.

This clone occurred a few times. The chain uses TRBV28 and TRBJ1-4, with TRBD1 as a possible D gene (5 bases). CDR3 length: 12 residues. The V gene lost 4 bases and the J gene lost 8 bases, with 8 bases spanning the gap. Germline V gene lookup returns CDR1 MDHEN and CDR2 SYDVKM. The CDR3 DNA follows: TGTGCCAGCAGTTCAGGGTACGAAAAACTGTTTTTT. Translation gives CASSSGYEKLFF.

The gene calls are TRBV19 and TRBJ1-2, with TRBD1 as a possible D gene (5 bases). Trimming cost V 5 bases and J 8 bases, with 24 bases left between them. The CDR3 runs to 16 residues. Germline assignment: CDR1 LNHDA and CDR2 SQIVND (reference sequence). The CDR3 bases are TGTGCCAGTAGTCTCCTACAGTGGGGCGGGACCGGAGGCTACACCTTC. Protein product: CASSLLQWGGTGGYTF.

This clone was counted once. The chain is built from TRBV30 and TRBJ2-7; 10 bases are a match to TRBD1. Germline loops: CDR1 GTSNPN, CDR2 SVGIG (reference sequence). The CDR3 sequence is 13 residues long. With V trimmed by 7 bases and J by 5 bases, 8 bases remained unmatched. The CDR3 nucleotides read TGTGCCTTCCGGGACAGGGGTAATGACGAGCAGTACTTC. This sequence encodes CAFRDRGNDEQYF.

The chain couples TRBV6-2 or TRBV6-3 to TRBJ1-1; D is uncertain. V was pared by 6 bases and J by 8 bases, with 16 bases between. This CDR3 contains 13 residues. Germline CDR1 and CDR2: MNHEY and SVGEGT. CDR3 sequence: CASSRTVPSEAFF. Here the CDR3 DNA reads TGTGCCAGCAGCCGGACGGTTCCTAGCGAAGCTTTCTTT.

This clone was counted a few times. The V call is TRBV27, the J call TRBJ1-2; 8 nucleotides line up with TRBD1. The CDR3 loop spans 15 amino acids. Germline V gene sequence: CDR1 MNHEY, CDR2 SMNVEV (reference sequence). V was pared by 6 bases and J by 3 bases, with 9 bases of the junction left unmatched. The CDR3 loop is CASRSGGAVYYGYTF. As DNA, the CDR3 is TGTGCCAGCAGGTCAGGGGGCGCGGTCTACTATGGCTACACCTTC.

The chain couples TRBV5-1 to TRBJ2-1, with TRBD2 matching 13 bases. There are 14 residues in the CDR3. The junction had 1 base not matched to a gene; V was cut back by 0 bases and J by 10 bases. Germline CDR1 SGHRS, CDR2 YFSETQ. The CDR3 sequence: CASSLGLAGGEQFF. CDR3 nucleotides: TGCGCCAGCAGCTTGGGACTAGCGGGAGGCGAGCAGTTCTTC. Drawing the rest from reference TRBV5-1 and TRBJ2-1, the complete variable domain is KAGVTQTPRYLIKTRGQQVTLSCSPISGHRSVSWYQQTPGQGLQFLFEYFSETQRNKGNFPGRFSGRQFSNSRSEMNVSTLELGDSALYLCASSLGLAGGEQFFGPGTRLTVL.

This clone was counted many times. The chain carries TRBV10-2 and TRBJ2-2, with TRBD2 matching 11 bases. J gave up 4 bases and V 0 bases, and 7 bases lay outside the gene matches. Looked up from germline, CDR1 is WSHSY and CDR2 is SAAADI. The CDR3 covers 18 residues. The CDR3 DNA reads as TGCGCCAGCAGTGAGTCCCGAGCTAGCGGGAGGTCCACCGGGGAGCTGTTTTTT. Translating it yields CASSESRASGRSTGELFF.

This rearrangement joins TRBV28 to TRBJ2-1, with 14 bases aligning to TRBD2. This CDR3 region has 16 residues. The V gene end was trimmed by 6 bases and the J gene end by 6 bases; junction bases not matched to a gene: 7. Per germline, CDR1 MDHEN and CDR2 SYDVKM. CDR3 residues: CASRPRTSGRINEQFF. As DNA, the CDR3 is TGTGCCAGCAGACCACGGACTAGCGGGAGGATCAATGAGCAGTTCTTC.

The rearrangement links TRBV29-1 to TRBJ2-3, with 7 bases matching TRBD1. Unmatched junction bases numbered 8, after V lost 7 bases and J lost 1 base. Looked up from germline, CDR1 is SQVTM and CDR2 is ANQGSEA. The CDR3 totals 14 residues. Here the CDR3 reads CSASTDRGTDTQYF. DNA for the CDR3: TGCAGCGCCTCTACCGACAGGGGCACAGATACGCAGTATTTT.

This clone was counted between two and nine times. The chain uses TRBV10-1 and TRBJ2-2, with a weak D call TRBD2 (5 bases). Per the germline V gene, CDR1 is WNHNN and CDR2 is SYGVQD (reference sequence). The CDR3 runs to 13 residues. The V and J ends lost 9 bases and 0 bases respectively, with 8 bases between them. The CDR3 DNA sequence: TGCGCCAGTGGGAGCCCGAACACCGGGGAGCTGTTTTTT. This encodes CASGSPNTGELFF.

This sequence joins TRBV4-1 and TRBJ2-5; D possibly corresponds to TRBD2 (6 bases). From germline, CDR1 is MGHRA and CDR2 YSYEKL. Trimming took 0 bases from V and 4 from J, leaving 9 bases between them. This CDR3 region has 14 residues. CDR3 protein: CASSQDGGGETQYF. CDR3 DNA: TGCGCCAGCAGCCAAGATGGGGGAGGAGAGACCCAGTACTTC.

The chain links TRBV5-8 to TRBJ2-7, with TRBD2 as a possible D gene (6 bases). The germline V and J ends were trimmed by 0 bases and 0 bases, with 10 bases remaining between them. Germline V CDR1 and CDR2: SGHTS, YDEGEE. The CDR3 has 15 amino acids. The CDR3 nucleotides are TGTGCCAGCAGCTTGGTCGCGACTAGCTCCTACGAGCAGTACTTC. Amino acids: CASSLVATSSYEQYF.

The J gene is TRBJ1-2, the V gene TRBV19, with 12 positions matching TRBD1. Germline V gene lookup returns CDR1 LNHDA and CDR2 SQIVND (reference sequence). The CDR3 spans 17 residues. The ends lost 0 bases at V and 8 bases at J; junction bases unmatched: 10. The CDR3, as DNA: TGTGCCAGTAGTATAGATCCCCCGGGACAGGGGGCGCGAGGCTACACCTTC. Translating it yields CASSIDPPGQGARGYTF.

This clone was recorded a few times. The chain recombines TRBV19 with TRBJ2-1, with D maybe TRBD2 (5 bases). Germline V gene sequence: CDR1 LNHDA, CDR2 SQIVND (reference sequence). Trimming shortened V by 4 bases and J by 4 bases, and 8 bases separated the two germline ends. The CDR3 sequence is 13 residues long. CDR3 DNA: TGTGCCAGTAGTACGGGATCTTACAATGAGCAGTTCTTC. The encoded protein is CASSTGSYNEQFF.

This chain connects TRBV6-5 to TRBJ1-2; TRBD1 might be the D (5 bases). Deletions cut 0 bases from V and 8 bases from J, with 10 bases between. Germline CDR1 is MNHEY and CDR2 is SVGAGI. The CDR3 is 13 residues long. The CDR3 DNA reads TGTGCCAGCAGTTACTCGGGGGGTGGAGGCTACACCTTC. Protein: CASSYSGGGGYTF.

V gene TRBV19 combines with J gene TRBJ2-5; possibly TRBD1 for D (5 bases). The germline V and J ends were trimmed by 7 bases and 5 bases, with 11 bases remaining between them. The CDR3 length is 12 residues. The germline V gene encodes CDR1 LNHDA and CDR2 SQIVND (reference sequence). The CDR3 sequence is CASIPPGETQYF. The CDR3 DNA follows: TGTGCCAGTATCCCTCCAGGGGAGACCCAGTACTTC. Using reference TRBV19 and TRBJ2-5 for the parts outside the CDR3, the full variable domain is DGGITQSPKYLFRKEGQNVTLSCEQNLNHDAMYWYRQDPGQGLRLIYYSQIVNDFQKGDIAEGYSVSREKKESFPLTVTSAQKNPTAFYLCASIPPGETQYFGPGTRLLVL.

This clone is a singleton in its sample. The CDR3 loop is CASSTGTGFGELFF. CDR3 nucleotides: TGTGCCAGTAGCACCGGGACAGGGTTCGGGGAGCTGTTTTTT. The chain couples TRBV19 to TRBJ2-2, with 9 nucleotides matching TRBD1. Germline V gives CDR1 LNHDA, CDR2 SQIVND (reference sequence). After removal of 6 bases from V and 7 bases from J, the junction contained 6 bases not matched to a gene. This CDR3 is built from 14 residues. Together with reference TRBV19 and TRBJ2-2, the CDR3 gives the full variable domain: DGGITQSPKYLFRKEGQNVTLSCEQNLNHDAMYWYRQDPGQGLRLIYYSQIVNDFQKGDIAEGYSVSREKKESFPLTVTSAQKNPTAFYLCASSTGTGFGELFFGEGSRLTVL.

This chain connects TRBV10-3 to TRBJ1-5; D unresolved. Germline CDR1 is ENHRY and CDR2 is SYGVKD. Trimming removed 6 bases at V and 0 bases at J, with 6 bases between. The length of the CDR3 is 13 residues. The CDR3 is CAISLDSNQPQHF. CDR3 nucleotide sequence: TGTGCCATCAGCCTAGATAGCAATCAGCCCCAGCATTTT.

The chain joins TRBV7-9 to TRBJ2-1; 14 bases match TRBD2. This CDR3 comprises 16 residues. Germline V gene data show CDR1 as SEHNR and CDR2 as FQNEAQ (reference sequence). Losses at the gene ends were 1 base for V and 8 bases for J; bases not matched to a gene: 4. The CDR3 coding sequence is TGTGCCAGCAGCTTAGGTCTGGGACTAGCGGGAGATGAGCAGTTCTTC. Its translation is CASSLGLGLAGDEQFF.

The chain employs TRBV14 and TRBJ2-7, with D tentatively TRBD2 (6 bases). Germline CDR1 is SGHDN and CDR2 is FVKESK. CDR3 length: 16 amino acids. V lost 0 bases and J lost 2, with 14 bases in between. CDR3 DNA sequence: TGTGCCAGCAGCCAAGACGGGGGTGTAGCGGCCTACGAGCAGTACTTC. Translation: CASSQDGGVAAYEQYF.

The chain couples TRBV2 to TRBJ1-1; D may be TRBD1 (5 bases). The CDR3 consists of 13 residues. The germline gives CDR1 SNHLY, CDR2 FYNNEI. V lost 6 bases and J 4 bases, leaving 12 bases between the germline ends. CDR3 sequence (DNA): TGTGCCAGCAGCCCAGGGTTTGGCACTGAAGCTTTCTTT. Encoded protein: CASSPGFGTEAFF.

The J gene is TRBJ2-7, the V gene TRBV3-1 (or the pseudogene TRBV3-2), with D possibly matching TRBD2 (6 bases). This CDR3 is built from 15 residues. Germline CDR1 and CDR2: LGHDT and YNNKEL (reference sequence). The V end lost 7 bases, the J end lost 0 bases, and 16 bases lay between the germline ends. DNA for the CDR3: TGTGCCAGCACCCGGGGTAGCGGCTTCTCCTACGAGCAGTACTTC. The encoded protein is CASTRGSGFSYEQYF.

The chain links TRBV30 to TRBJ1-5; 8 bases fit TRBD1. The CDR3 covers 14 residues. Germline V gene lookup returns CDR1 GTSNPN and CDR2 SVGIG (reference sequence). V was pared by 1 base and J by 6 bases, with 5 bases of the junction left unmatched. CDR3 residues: CAWSGAGGSQPQHF. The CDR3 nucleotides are TGTGCCTGGAGTGGTGCAGGGGGCTCTCAGCCCCAGCATTTT.

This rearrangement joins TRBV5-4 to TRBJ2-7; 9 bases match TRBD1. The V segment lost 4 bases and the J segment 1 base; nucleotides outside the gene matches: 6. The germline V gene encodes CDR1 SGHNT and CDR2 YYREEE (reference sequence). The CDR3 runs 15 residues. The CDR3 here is CASSPNGQGSYEQYF. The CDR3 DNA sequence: TGTGCCAGCAGCCCAAACGGACAGGGGTCCTACGAGCAGTACTTC.